This T cell receptor (beta chain) was identified during a study of shared clonotypes between healthy human individuals. Libraries were prepared by immunoSEQ multiplex PCR; TCRdb keeps only in-frame clonotypes and omits some of them. The sample has some 2.1 million clones, about 93% seen once. The CDR3 consists of 12 residues. Terminally differentiated effector memory CD45RA+ cells were left out of the naive CD8 fraction, which was CD45RO-negative and positively selected for CCR7. The TCR comes from a young man in good health. Some clones in this sample may be carry-over from other donors' samples. The source material was naive CD8+ T cells from PBMCs. The chain carries TRBV21-1 and TRBJ1-1. TRBV21-1 is classified as a pseudogene. In DNA form, the CDR3 reads TGTGCCAGCTTTCGTGACGGGACTGAAGCTTTCTTT. It yields the protein CASFRDGTEAFF.